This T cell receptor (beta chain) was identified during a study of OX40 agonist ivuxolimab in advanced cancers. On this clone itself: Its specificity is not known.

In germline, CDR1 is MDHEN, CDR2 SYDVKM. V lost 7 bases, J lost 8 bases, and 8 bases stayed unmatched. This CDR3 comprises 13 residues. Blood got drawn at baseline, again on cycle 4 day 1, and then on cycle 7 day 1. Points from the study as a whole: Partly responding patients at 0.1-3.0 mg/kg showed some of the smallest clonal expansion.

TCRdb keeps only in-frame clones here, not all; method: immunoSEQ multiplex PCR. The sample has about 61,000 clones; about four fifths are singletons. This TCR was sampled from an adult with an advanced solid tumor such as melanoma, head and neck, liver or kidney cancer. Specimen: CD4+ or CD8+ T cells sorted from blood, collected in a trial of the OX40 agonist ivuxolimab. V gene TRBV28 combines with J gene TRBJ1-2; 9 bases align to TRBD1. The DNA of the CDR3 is TGTGCCAGCAACCAACAGGGGGCGGTCGGCTACACCTTC. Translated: CASNQQGAVGYTF.